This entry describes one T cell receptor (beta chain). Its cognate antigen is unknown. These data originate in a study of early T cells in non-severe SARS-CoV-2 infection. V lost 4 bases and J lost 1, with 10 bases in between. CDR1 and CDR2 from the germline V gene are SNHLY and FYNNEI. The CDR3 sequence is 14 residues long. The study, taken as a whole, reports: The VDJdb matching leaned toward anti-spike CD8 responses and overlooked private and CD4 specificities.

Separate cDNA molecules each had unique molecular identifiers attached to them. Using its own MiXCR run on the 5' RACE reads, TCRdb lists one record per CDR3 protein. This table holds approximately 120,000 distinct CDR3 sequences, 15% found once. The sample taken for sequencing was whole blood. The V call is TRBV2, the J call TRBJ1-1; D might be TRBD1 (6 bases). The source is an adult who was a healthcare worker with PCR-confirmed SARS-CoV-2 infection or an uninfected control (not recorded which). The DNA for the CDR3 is TGTGCCAGCAGTGTTAGGGGGACGAACACTGAAGCTTTCTTT. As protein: CASSVRGTNTEAFF. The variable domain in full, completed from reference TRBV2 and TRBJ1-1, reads EPEVTQTPSHQVTQMGQEVILRCVPISNHLYFYWYRQILGQKVEFLVSFYNNEISEKSEIFDDQFSVERPDGSNFTLKIRSTKLEDSAMYFCASSVRGTNTEAFFGQGTRLTVV.